The entry below gives a single TCR beta chain sequence along with its context. This CDR3 is built from 16 residues. Trimming pared 6 bases from V and 3 bases from J, leaving 20 bases between. Germline CDR1 reads LGHDT; CDR2 reads YNNKEL (reference sequence). The record originates from a study of blood T cell repertoires in COVID-19. In the study overall: COVID-19 samples, acute and convalescent, were from the United States, Italy and Spain.

The data were produced by immunoSEQ multiplex PCR, yet TCRdb's version contains in-frame clones alone and is incomplete. The sample includes 150,000 to 200,000 clones, about 86% of them seen just once. The sequencing sample was made of peripheral blood. V is TRBV3-1 (or the pseudogene TRBV3-2) and J is TRBJ1-2, with TRBD1 as a possible D gene (6 bases). The receptor was derived from a man between 18 and 35 years old with active or convalescent COVID-19. The CDR3 nucleotides read TGTGCCAGCAGTTCAAGAGAGACAGGAAACTACTATGGCTACACCTTC. This translates into CASSSRETGNYYGYTF.